The 4 T cell receptor beta chains below all came from one sample that was sequenced in a study of regulatory T cells in long-lasting Graves disease. Libraries of TCR beta came from iRepertoire HTBI primers plus Arm-PCR of CDR3 regions. Via MiXCR, TCRdb re-called the multiplex PCR reads, giving one row per CDR3 protein. The table records 580,000 or so distinct CDR3 sequences, roughly 15% of them present only once. Regarding time point: newly diagnosed GD, antithyroid drugs for less than 3 months. Extracted PBMC RNA gave rise to the TCR library. A further study also used this sample, focusing on T cells in Graves' hyperthyroidism and ophthalmopathy.

This material consisted of peripheral blood mononuclear cells (PBMCs), taken at new diagnosis, from a patient treated with antithyroid drugs. Receptors were obtained from a man younger than 30 with Graves disease.

This chain connects TRBV11-2 to TRBJ2-7; 7 bases map to TRBD1. CDR3 size: 13 residues. Trimming removed 5 bases from V and 6 bases from J; junction bases left unmatched: 7. CDR1 is SGHAT and CDR2 is FQNNGV in the germline V gene. The CDR3 loop reads CASSQETGSEQYF. CDR3 DNA sequence: TGTGCCAGCAGCCAAGAGACAGGGAGCGAGCAGTACTTC.

This chain uses TRBV5-1 with TRBJ1-3, with D unclear. This CDR3 region has 12 residues. Germline V gives CDR1 SGHRS, CDR2 YFSETQ. V shed 0 bases and J shed 3 bases, with 1 base lying between them. The CDR3 nucleotides are TGCGCCAGCAGCTTGGTTGGAAACACCATATATTTT. Its protein product is CASSLVGNTIYF.

The chain is built from TRBV13 and TRBJ2-2; D gene unclear. The CDR3 is 15 amino acids. CDR1 PRHDT and CDR2 FYEKMQ come from the germline V gene (reference sequence). Trimming removed 4 bases at V and 5 bases at J, with 14 bases between. The CDR3 DNA reads as TGTGCCAGCAGCTCCCAATCTAGATATACCGGGGAGCTGTTTTTT. It translates to CASSSQSRYTGELFF. The full variable domain, its missing parts supplied by reference TRBV13 and TRBJ2-2, is AAGVIQSPRHLIKEKRETATLKCYPIPRHDTVYWYQQGPGQDPQFLISFYEKMQSDKGSIPDRFSAQQFSDYHSELNMSSLELGDSALYFCASSSQSRYTGELFFGEGSRLTVL.

In its sample, this clonotype was seen many times. The chain joins TRBV27 to TRBJ2-4; 7 nucleotides line up with TRBD2. The CDR3 spans 14 residues. Germline lookup yields CDR1 MNHEY and CDR2 SMNVEV (reference sequence). Trimming cost V 0 bases and J 7 bases; bases outside gene matches: 3. CDR3 region: CASSLSSGINIQYF. The CDR3 nucleotides are TGTGCCAGCAGTTTATCCAGCGGGATTAACATTCAGTACTTC.